This T cell receptor (beta chain) is drawn from a study of cytomegalovirus exposure and HLA in healthy donors. Findings and limits, study-wide: Most of the CMV-associated TCR beta chains (in a later analysis) appeared to be HLA-restricted. The dataset shows that most TCR sequences were rare, while some public TCRs occurred in many donors. Relative to the approximately 680-donor mean, N-insertions were reportedly fewer in an Asian-associated ancestry cluster in a later analysis. More clonal expansion characterized HLA-associated TCR beta chains than equally common others in a later analysis.

The PCR used 60 Vbeta and 13 Jbeta primers. Repertoires were generated with immunoSEQ multiplex PCR, while TCRdb's copy carries only in-frame clones and drops some. The data show about 230,000 clones, around 89% seen once. For this clone: Its antigen is currently unknown. Relative to the germline gene, one junction end is altered; a read error may explain this. In the same sample, other DNA sequences code for this CDR3.

Germline CDR1 SGHRS, CDR2 YFSETQ. This CDR3 has 17 residues. The sequenced material came from PBMCs. This rearrangement joins TRBV5-1 to TRBJ2-3, with 12 bases identical to TRBD2. The TCR originated in a young woman in good health and CMV-seronegative. The CDR3 bases are TGCGCCAGCAGATCGGCTAGCGGGGGGGTGAGCACGGATACGCAGTATTTT. Encoded protein: CASRSASGGVSTDTQYF.